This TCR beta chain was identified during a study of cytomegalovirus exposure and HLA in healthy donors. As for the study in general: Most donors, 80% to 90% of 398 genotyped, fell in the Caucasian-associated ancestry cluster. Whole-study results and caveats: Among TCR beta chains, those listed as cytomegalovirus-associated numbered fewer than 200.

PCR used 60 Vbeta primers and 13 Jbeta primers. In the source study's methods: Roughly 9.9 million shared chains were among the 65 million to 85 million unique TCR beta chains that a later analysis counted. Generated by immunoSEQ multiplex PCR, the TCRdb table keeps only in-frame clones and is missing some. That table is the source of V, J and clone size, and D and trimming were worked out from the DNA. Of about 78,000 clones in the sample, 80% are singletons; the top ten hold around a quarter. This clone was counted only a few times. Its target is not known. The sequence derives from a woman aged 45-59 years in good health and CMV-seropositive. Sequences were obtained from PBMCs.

The CDR3, as DNA: TGTGCCAGCAGTGGTAGCGGGATCCGCACAGATACGCAGTATTTT. It specifies CASSGSGIRTDTQYF. This chain joins TRBV6-1 and TRBJ2-3; 8 bases are a match to TRBD2. Trimming removed 4 bases from V and 1 base from J; junction bases left unmatched: 4. The germline gives CDR1 MNHNS, CDR2 SASEGT. The CDR3 has 15 amino acids.